These 11 T cell receptor beta chains were all obtained from the same sample, sequenced in a study of read filtering for tumor transcriptome and immune sequencing. This library used roughly 430 ng RNA and molecular barcoded adaptors spanning alpha/delta and beta/gamma chains. TCRdb re-called the reads through MiXCR, storing one row per CDR3 protein. The sample yields tens of thousands of distinct CDR3 sequences, approximately 18% seen once. The sample taken for sequencing was a population of CD138-negative cells sorted from bone marrow. The receptors here all came from a donor aged 40 or older with multiple myeloma.

This clonotype was recorded many times. An end of the junction does not agree with germline; a read error may underlie this. The V gene is TRBV20-1, the J gene TRBJ2-1; D call uncertain. From germline, CDR1 is DFQATT and CDR2 SNEGSKA (reference sequence). The CDR3 runs to 11 residues. The chain's CDR3 is CSARDSYEQSF. In DNA, the CDR3 is TGCAGTGCTAGAGATTCATATGAGCAGTCCTTC.

This clonotype showed up many times. The CDR3 region is CASSRKLGLDHTGELFF. CDR3 DNA: TGTGCCAGCAGCCGAAAGTTGGGACTAGATCACACCGGGGAGCTGTTTTTT. This chain joins TRBV11-2 and TRBJ2-2, with TRBD2 matching over 8 bases. V was pared by 5 bases and J by 3 bases, with 11 bases of the junction left unmatched. Germline CDR1 reads SGHAT; CDR2 reads FQNNGV. CDR3 length equals 17 residues.

This clonotype occurred a few times. The rearrangement links TRBV29-1 to TRBJ2-3; 9 bases fit TRBD2. V lost 6 bases and J lost 0; bases outside the gene matches: 4. CDR3 size: 14 residues. Germline CDR1 SQVTM, CDR2 ANQGSEA. CDR3 loop: CSVVAGASTDTQYF. For the CDR3, the DNA is TGCAGCGTGGTAGCGGGGGCTAGCACAGATACGCAGTATTTT.

This clonotype has ten or more counts. J is TRBJ2-3 and V is TRBV2; D possibly matches TRBD1 or TRBD2 (5 bases each). V dropped 9 bases and J dropped 0 bases, with 10 bases sitting between them. The CDR3 totals 13 residues. Germline values: CDR1 SNHLY, CDR2 FYNNEI. The CDR3 is CARKGDSTDTQYF. CDR3 nucleotide sequence: TGTGCCAGAAAAGGGGACAGCACAGATACGCAGTATTTT.

In its sample, this clonotype was seen many times. This chain uses TRBV20-1 with TRBJ2-1; TRBD2 agrees at 8 bases. V lost 6 bases and J lost 5; bases outside the gene matches: 15. Germline V CDR1 and CDR2: DFQATT, SNEGSKA (reference sequence). CDR3 length: 16 amino acids. In DNA form, the CDR3 reads TGCAGTGCCTGGGAAGACAGCGGGAGACCGGACAATGAGCAGTTCTTC. Translation: CSAWEDSGRPDNEQFF.

This clonotype qualifies as medium-sized. This chain connects TRBV20-1 to TRBJ2-7; TRBD2 is a possible D gene (6 bases). Between the trimmed V and J ends, which lost 0 bases and 2 bases, there was a span of 17 bases. Germline CDR1 DFQATT, CDR2 SNEGSKA (reference sequence). The CDR3 has 16 amino acids. CDR3 residues: CSARDPGLSSPYEQYF. CDR3 coding DNA: TGCAGTGCTAGAGATCCGGGACTTTCCTCCCCCTACGAGCAGTACTTC.

In its sample, this clonotype was seen many times. The rearrangement uses TRBV7-9 and TRBJ2-7; D unclear. Germline CDR1 SEHNR, CDR2 FQNEAQ (reference sequence). Trimming took 0 bases from V and 2 from J, leaving 8 bases between them. This CDR3 has 14 residues. The CDR3 DNA sequence: TGTGCCAGCAGCTTAGCCCTCGGAGCCTACGAGCAGTACTTC. It translates to CASSLALGAYEQYF.

Concerning this clonotype: A much larger clone differs from this one at a single base, so this may be a read error. J is TRBJ2-3 and V is TRBV6-6, with D hard to call. This CDR3 comprises 14 residues. V was shortened by 5 bases and J by 0 bases, with 9 bases between the two germline ends. Germline V gene data show CDR1 as MNHNY and CDR2 as SVGAGI (reference sequence). CDR3 nucleotide sequence: TGTGCCAGCAGTAACCCTCACAGCACAGATACGCAGTATTTT. Amino acids: CASSNPHSTDTQYF.

This clonotype was seen ten or more times. The chain couples TRBV7-9 to TRBJ1-1; tentatively, D is TRBD1 (6 bases). There are 11 residues in the CDR3. The germline V gene has CDR1 SEHNR and CDR2 FQNEAQ (reference sequence). V lost 5 bases, J lost 11 bases, and 12 bases lay in between. The CDR3 sequence: CASSPHREAFF. The DNA for the CDR3 is TGTGCCAGCAGCCCCCACAGGGAGGCTTTCTTT.

This clonotype has ten or more counts. This rearrangement joins TRBV24-1 to TRBJ1-2; D perhaps matches TRBD1 (5 bases). This CDR3 has 14 residues. With 4 bases removed from V and 3 bases from J, the gap between germline ends came to 11 bases. Germline V CDR1 and CDR2: KGHDR, SFDVKD. DNA of the CDR3: TGTGCCACCAGTGAGCGGGGCTACGACTATGGCTACACCTTC. It translates to CATSERGYDYGYTF.

This clonotype has ten or more counts. The chain has TRBV2 and TRBJ2-1; D is tentatively TRBD1 or TRBD2 (5 bases each). CDR3 length equals 16 residues. CDR1 and CDR2 (germline): SNHLY, FYNNEI. The V and J ends lost 3 bases and 6 bases respectively, with 18 bases between them. CDR3 loop: CASSENGAVPRNEQFF. CDR3 coding DNA: TGTGCCAGCAGTGAGAACGGGGCGGTCCCTCGCAATGAGCAGTTCTTC.